These T cell receptor beta chains were read from a single sample in a study of patients and donors after allogeneic stem cell transplantation. TCRdb used MiXCR to reprocess the RT-PCR reads, holding one entry per CDR3 protein. The sample has 200,000 to 250,000 distinct CDR3 sequences, about 14% seen once; the top ten hold approximately 10%. Sequencing was carried out using blood, either unsorted or a sorted T cell fraction (not recorded which). These receptors were taken from a human donor who was either an allogeneic HSCT recipient or a stem cell or donor lymphocyte infusion donor (not recorded which). It is not recorded whose cells these are; they may come from a transplant donor. CDR3s include the opening cysteine and the closing phenylalanine or tryptophan. Fields, in order: D gene, clone size, J gene, V gene, CDR3 DNA, CDR3 protein. A D gene is named only where the DNA matches it firmly. Only part of the rows carry a size: once, few, many, or a class if the clone is expanded.

. few TRBJ2-7 TRBV4-1 TGCGCCAGCAGCCAAGACCTGGTTAGTGGCAGCGGAGCCTACGAGCAGTACTTC CASSQDLVSGSGAYEQYF
TRBD1 . TRBJ2-2 TRBV7-7 TGTGCCAGCAGCTCCGGGACAGGGTACTCCGGGGAGCTGTTTTTT CASSSGTGYSGELFF
. . TRBJ2-5 TRBV24-1 TGTGCCGCCGGTCGGGGGGAGACCCAGTACTTC CAAGRGETQYF
TRBD2 . TRBJ2-7 TRBV20-1 TGCAGTGCTAGTAAATATAGCGGGTTCCAGATGGGGGAGCAGTACTTC CSASKYSGFQMGEQYF
TRBD1 few TRBJ1-1 TRBV12-3/TRBV12-4 TGTGCCAGCGGCAAACAGGGGGCGCAGGGGAACACTGAAGCTTTCTTT CASGKQGAQGNTEAFF
. many TRBJ2-1 TRBV10-2 TGCGCCAGCAGTGAGGTCCGGCAAAGACCCGAGCAGTTCTTC CASSEVRQRPEQFF
. . TRBJ1-2 TRBV5-1 TGCGCCAGCACTTCGGTTGCAGGGTCCTATGGCTACACCTTC CASTSVAGSYGYTF
. few TRBJ2-5 TRBV5-1 TGCGCCAGCAGCTTTACAGGGCTTTCCCAAGAGACCCAGTACTTC CASSFTGLSQETQYF
. many TRBJ1-1 TRBV12-3/TRBV12-4 TGTGCCAGCAGTTTAGAAGGACACCCGAAAGCTTTCTTT CASSLEGHPKAFF
. many TRBJ2-7 TRBV3-1 TGTGCCAGCAGCCAAGGGGCCGCGCATTCCTACGAGCAGTACTTC CASSQGAAHSYEQYF
TRBD1 . TRBJ1-2 TRBV7-9 TGTGCCAGCAGCCCCTCATCCCGGGACAGAAACTATGGCTACACCTTC CASSPSSRDRNYGYTF
. few TRBJ2-1 TRBV20-1 TGCAGTGCTAGAGACCCTCAGACATCTCTTACTGACAATGAGCAGTTCTTC CSARDPQTSLTDNEQFF
. few TRBJ1-2 TRBV24-1 TGTGCCACCACTGACGACTCGATGGGAGGCTACACCTTC CATTDDSMGGYTF
TRBD2 many TRBJ2-1 TRBV7-3 TGTGCCAGCAGCCTCAGTGGGGGGGTCCTGGGAGAGCAGTTCTTC CASSLSGGVLGEQFF
. . TRBJ1-1 TRBV7-8 TGTGCCAGCAGCCTGGGTCAGGCCATGAACACTGAAGCTTTCTTT CASSLGQAMNTEAFF
. . TRBJ2-3 TRBV20-1 TGCAGTCCTTCGGTGGCCCGGGGCCTCACAGATACGCAGTATTTT CSPSVARGLTDTQYF
TRBD1 . TRBJ2-2 TRBV5-1 TGCGCCAGCAGCTCTACAGGGGCGAACACCGGGCAGCTGTTTTTT CASSSTGANTGQLFF
. few TRBJ1-5 TRBV6-1 TGTGCCAGCAGTGAAGCGCATGGAGGGAGTCAGCCCCAGCATTTT CASSEAHGGSQPQHF
. few TRBJ1-2 TRBV2 TGTGCCAGCAGTGGTGCGTCAGGGCTTATCTATGGCTACACCTTC CASSGASGLIYGYTF
. . TRBJ1-1 TRBV20-1 TGCAGTGCAGGGGACTACCTCATGAACACTGAAGCTTTCTTT CSAGDYLMNTEAFF
TRBD2 many TRBJ2-5 TRBV2 TGTGCCAGCAGTCAATGGACTAGCTTAGGAGAGACCCAGTACTTC CASSQWTSLGETQYF
. . TRBJ1-6 TRBV11-2 TGTGCCAGCAGCTTAATCCCTAGGGTGGTGGGTACGGGGGATTCACCCCTCCACTTT CASSLIPRVVGTGDSPLHF
TRBD2 many TRBJ2-2 TRBV3-1 TGTGCCAGCAGCCAAGGAAGGACTAGGCCCACCGGGGAGCTGTTTTTT CASSQGRTRPTGELFF
. . TRBJ2-1 TRBV7-8 TGTGCCAGCAGCTCCCCCATCAGAGGGTCCTACAATGAGCAGTTCTTC CASSSPIRGSYNEQFF
. few TRBJ1-2 TRBV7-9 TGTGCCAGCAGCCCGAAGGGGGGCTATGGCTACACCTTC CASSPKGGYGYTF
. few TRBJ2-1 TRBV11-3 TGTGCCAGCAGCTTAGTGATAGGCAATGAGCAGTTCTTC CASSLVIGNEQFF
. . TRBJ2-6 TRBV6-1 TGTGCCAGCAGCCCAGGTTTCTCTGGGGCCAACGTCCTGACTTTC CASSPGFSGANVLTF
. . TRBJ1-1 TRBV3-1 TGTGCCAGCAGCGCACCCTGGGGAGGCACTGAAGCTTTCTTT CASSAPWGGTEAFF
TRBD1 many TRBJ1-1 TRBV7-9 TGTGCCAGCAGCTTAGCGACAGGGGACACTGAAGCTTTCTTT CASSLATGDTEAFF
TRBD1 . TRBJ1-6 TRBV7-8 TGTGCCAGCAGCTTAGTCTCGGGCAGGGCAGGGGGTTCACCCCTCCACTTT CASSLVSGRAGGSPLHF
TRBD1 . TRBJ1-1 TRBV5-1 TGCGCCAGCAGCTTGGCCAGGGGGGGGCCTGGGGTCACTGAAGCTTTCTTT CASSLARGGPGVTEAFF
. . TRBJ2-3 TRBV20-1 TGCAGTGCTGTACCCTCAGGACTTACAGATACGCAGTATTTT CSAVPSGLTDTQYF
TRBD2 . TRBJ2-3 TRBV5-6 TGTGCCAGCAGCGCGTTACTAGCGGGCGGCACAGATACGCAGTATTTT CASSALLAGGTDTQYF
. many TRBJ2-1 TRBV5-4 TGTGCCAGCAGCTTGGAGCCAGGATCCTACAATGAGCAGTTCTTC CASSLEPGSYNEQFF
. few TRBJ2-5 TRBV20-1 TGCAGTGCTAGCGCCCTGACGGGTAAAAAGACCCAGTACTTC CSASALTGKKTQYF
. many TRBJ2-1 TRBV7-2 TGTGCCAGCAGCTCGAAATCGACCATATACAATGAGCAGTTCTTC CASSSKSTIYNEQFF
TRBD1 few TRBJ2-3 TRBV7-9 TGTGCCAGCAGCCCCAGACAGGGGGGAGATACGCAGTATTTT CASSPRQGGDTQYF
. many TRBJ1-6 TRBV7-2 TGTGCCAGCAGCTTAGACGGCTATAATTCACCCCTCCACTTT CASSLDGYNSPLHF